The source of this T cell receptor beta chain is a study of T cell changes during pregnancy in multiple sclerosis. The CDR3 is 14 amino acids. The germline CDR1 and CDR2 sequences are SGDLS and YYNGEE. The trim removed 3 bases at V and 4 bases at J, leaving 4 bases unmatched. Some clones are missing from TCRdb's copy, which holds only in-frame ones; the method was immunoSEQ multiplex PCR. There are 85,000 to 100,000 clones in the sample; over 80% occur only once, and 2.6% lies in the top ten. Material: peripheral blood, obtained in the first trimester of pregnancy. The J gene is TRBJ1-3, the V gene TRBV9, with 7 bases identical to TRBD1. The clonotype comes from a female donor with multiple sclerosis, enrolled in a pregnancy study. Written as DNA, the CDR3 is TGTGCCAGCAGCGCCGGGACAGCCGGAAACACCATATATTTT. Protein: CASSAGTAGNTIYF.